This T cell receptor beta chain stems from a study of Ad26.COV2.S vaccination and SARS-CoV-2 variants. CDR1 LNHDA and CDR2 SQIVND come from the germline V gene (reference sequence). The V and J ends lost 3 bases and 7 bases respectively, with 12 bases between them. The CDR3 is 13 amino acids. Treatment: some 19 received Ad26.COV2.S at low or high dose, single or two shots; about 5 received placebo; per-sample allocation not given. Material that was analyzed had been drawn on day 63 after the first vaccine or placebo injection. Assay used: immunoSEQ multiplex PCR; TCRdb lists only in-frame clones, some missing. The top ten clones hold about 3.6% of a sample with about 410,000 clones, more than 85% of them seen once.

This clonotype originated in a person between 18 and 59 years old who received the Ad26.COV2.S COVID-19 vaccine or a placebo. The sequencing used peripheral blood, collected in a trial of Ad26.COV2.S vaccine versus placebo. J is TRBJ1-1 and V is TRBV19; a weak D match, TRBD1 (6 bases). The CDR3 sequence: CASSISGVGEAFF. The CDR3 DNA sequence: TGTGCCAGTAGTATCTCAGGGGTAGGTGAAGCTTTCTTT.